These 8 T cell receptor beta chains were sequenced from one sample in a study of cytomegalovirus exposure and HLA in healthy donors. The PCR employed 60 Vbeta primers together with 13 Jbeta primers. TCRdb keeps only in-frame clones here, not all; method: immunoSEQ multiplex PCR. The table includes 150,000 to 200,000 clones, just over 70% detected once. Source material: PBMCs. Receptor source: a man aged 18-30 years in good health and CMV-seropositive.

The V call is TRBV5-4, the J call TRBJ1-6; D is unclear. V was trimmed by 1 base and J by 6 bases, leaving 11 bases between them. This CDR3 has 15 amino acids. Germline V gene data show CDR1 as SGHNT and CDR2 as YYREEE (reference sequence). The CDR3 protein is CASSLSPGSNSPLHF. CDR3 nucleotides: TGTGCCAGCAGCTTGTCCCCGGGAAGTAATTCACCCCTCCACTTT.

This clone was seen only a few times. The CDR3 sequence is CASSSTGGFLGEKLFF. DNA of the CDR3: TGCGCCAGCAGCTCAACTGGCGGGTTCCTAGGTGAAAAACTGTTTTTT. The rearrangement uses TRBV5-1 and TRBJ1-4, with D unresolved. Trimming cost V 3 bases and J 7 bases, with 19 bases left between them. The V gene's germline CDR1 is SGHRS and CDR2 YFSETQ. This CDR3 has 16 residues.

This sequence joins TRBV27 and TRBJ2-7, with D uncertain. V lost 6 bases and J 2 bases, leaving 14 bases between the germline ends. Germline V gives CDR1 MNHEY, CDR2 SMNVEV (reference sequence). This CDR3 has 14 amino acids. CDR3: CASREHPGAYEQYV. DNA of the CDR3: TGTGCCAGCAGGGAGCACCCTGGGGCCTACGAGCAGTACGTC.

This rearrangement joins TRBV11-2 to TRBJ2-3; D is unclear. Germline V gene data show CDR1 as SGHAT and CDR2 as FQNNGV. The V and J ends lost 1 base and 4 bases respectively, with 15 bases between them. The CDR3 spans 16 residues. As DNA, the CDR3 is TGTGCCAGCAGCTTAGGGATTAGTATCAGGCCAGATACGCAGTATTTT. It codes for CASSLGISIRPDTQYF.

V and J are TRBV19 and TRBJ1-1; D not certain. V was shortened by 8 bases and J by 0 bases, with 4 bases between the two germline ends. Germline V gene sequence: CDR1 LNHDA, CDR2 SQIVND (reference sequence). This CDR3 is built from 11 residues. Here the CDR3 reads CASVLNTEAFF. The CDR3 DNA sequence: TGTGCCAGTGTCTTGAACACTGAAGCTTTCTTT.

This chain connects TRBV6-1 to TRBJ1-1; D is unresolved. The CDR3 runs 14 residues. V was clipped by 6 bases and J by 2 bases, with 13 bases between them. Germline V gene data show CDR1 as MNHNS and CDR2 as SASEGT. The CDR3 region has the DNA TGTGCCAGCAGCGAGGCCGACGGCAACACTGAAGCTTTCTTT. Its translation is CASSEADGNTEAFF.

The chain joins TRBV30 to TRBJ1-3; weak D call: TRBD1 (5 bases). CDR3 length equals 13 residues. The germline V gene has CDR1 GTSNPN and CDR2 SVGIG (reference sequence). V was clipped by 4 bases and J by 8 bases, with 15 bases between them. CDR3 amino acids: CAWTQGGADTIYF. In DNA form, the CDR3 reads TGTGCCTGGACGCAGGGCGGGGCGGACACCATATATTTT.

The chain is built from TRBV29-1 and TRBJ1-5; 7 bases align to TRBD1. The trim removed 4 bases at V and 5 bases at J, leaving 2 bases unmatched. The CDR3 has 12 residues. The germline CDR1 and CDR2 sequences are SQVTM and ANQGSEA. CDR3 region: CSVGDSYQPQHF. The CDR3 nucleotides are TGCAGCGTTGGGGACAGCTATCAGCCCCAGCATTTT. Full variable domain (rest looked up from reference TRBV29-1 and TRBJ1-5): SAVISQKPSRDICQRGTSLTIQCQVDSQVTMMFWYRQQPGQSLTLIATANQGSEATYESGFVIDKFPISRPNLTFSTLTVSNMSPEDSSIYLCSVGDSYQPQHFGDGTRLSIL.